These 14 T cell receptor beta chains originate from one sample sequenced in a study of shared clonotypes between healthy human individuals. Clones were read by immunoSEQ multiplex PCR, and TCRdb kept only the in-frame ones, dropping some. This table holds about 1.5 million clones, around 97% found once. Sequencing was done on a sample of naive CD4+ T cells sorted from blood. Sample subset: CD45RA+ positively selected. These receptors all come from a man aged 25 to 40 in good health.

The V and J genes are TRBV7-8 and TRBJ2-5; 7 positions agree with TRBD2. The CDR3 has 14 residues. Losses at the gene ends were 2 bases for V and 7 bases for J; bases not matched to a gene: 7. Germline CDR1 is SGHVS and CDR2 is FQNEAQ. The CDR3 DNA reads as TGTGCCAGCAGCTTATTGGAGCGGGATGGGACCCAGTACTTC. Translating it yields CASSLLERDGTQYF.

This clone was found once. V gene TRBV7-8 combines with J gene TRBJ2-3; D possibly corresponds to TRBD2 (6 bases). This CDR3 has 17 amino acids. CDR1 is SGHVS, CDR2 FQNEAQ, per germline. V was cut by 4 bases and J by 0 bases, with 17 bases left in between. The CDR3 DNA reads TGTGCCAGCAGCTCCGACCGCGCGGGAACAAGCACAGATACGCAGTATTTT. Amino acids: CASSSDRAGTSTDTQYF.

The V and J genes are TRBV6-1 and TRBJ2-5, with no clear D. V dropped 5 bases and J dropped 2 bases, with 6 bases sitting between them. From germline, CDR1 is MNHNS and CDR2 SASEGT. The CDR3 covers 12 residues. CDR3 amino acids: CASSKFQETQYF. For the CDR3, the DNA is TGTGCCAGCAGTAAGTTTCAAGAGACCCAGTACTTC.

A note on this clone: Other DNA sequences in this specimen translate into the identical CDR3. J is TRBJ2-7 and V is TRBV29-1; the match to TRBD2 covers 9 bases. Trimming at V came to 7 bases and at J to 4 bases, leaving 5 bases not matched to a gene. The CDR3 totals 12 residues. Per germline, CDR1 SQVTM and CDR2 ANQGSEA. Here the CDR3 reads CSALAGAYEQYF. CDR3 nucleotide sequence: TGCAGCGCCTTAGCGGGAGCGTACGAGCAGTACTTC.

This chain links TRBV7-9 with TRBJ2-7; TRBD1 might be the D (5 bases). Germline V gene data show CDR1 as SEHNR and CDR2 as FQNEAQ (reference sequence). The V end lost 4 bases, the J end lost 2 bases, and 18 bases lay between the germline ends. The CDR3 runs 16 residues. The CDR3 protein is CASSSSKGSLTYEQYF. CDR3 in DNA: TGTGCCAGCAGCTCGTCCAAGGGGTCCCTAACCTACGAGCAGTACTTC.

Concerning this clone: The sample holds other DNA sequences that translate to the same CDR3. The genes are TRBV6-5 and TRBJ1-2, with 9 bases matching TRBD1. With V trimmed by 6 bases and J by 5 bases, 4 bases remained unmatched. The length of the CDR3 is 13 residues. CDR1 MNHEY and CDR2 SVGAGI come from the germline V gene. In nucleotides, the CDR3 is TGTGCCAGCAGCCCGGACAGGGGTTATGGCTACACCTTC. It encodes CASSPDRGYGYTF.

Details on this clone: The conserved closing phenylalanine or tryptophan is absent in this CDR3, likely reflecting a read error. The limits of the CDR3 on the DNA are not certain, so only TCRdb's listed CDR3 is given. CDR3 in amino acids: CASSEAKGAENI. This chain connects TRBV6-1 to TRBJ2-7; the table's D call TRBD1 went unverified against the DNA. Germline-derived CDR1 and CDR2 are MNHNS and SASEGT. With termini counted, the CDR3 has 12 amino acids.

The chain couples TRBV4-3 to TRBJ1-1; TRBD1 is a possible D gene (6 bases). V was trimmed by 2 bases and J by 10 bases, leaving 14 bases between them. The CDR3 runs 13 residues. Germline-derived CDR1 and CDR2 are LGHNA and YSLEER. The DNA for the CDR3 is TGCGCCAGCAGCCAAAAGTGGGACACAGGAGCTTTCTTT. It yields the protein CASSQKWDTGAFF.

This chain links TRBV7-2 with TRBJ2-4; either TRBD1 or TRBD2 may fit D (6 bases each). From germline, CDR1 is SGHTA and CDR2 FQGNSA. V was cut by 0 bases and J by 7 bases, with 10 bases left in between. The length of the CDR3 is 14 residues. The CDR3 spells CASSLAVGGNIQYF. Written as DNA, the CDR3 is TGTGCCAGCAGCTTAGCCGTAGGGGGGAACATTCAGTACTTC.

This clone was picked up one time. The chain is built from TRBV6-4 and TRBJ2-7, with D perhaps matching TRBD2 (5 bases). The CDR3 length is 16 residues. V lost 0 bases and J lost 3, with 15 bases in between. The germline CDR1 and CDR2 sequences are MRHNA and SNTAGT. The CDR3 bases are TGTGCCAGCAGTGACTCGACCCGGCGGGCCTTCTACGAGCAGTACTTC. This gives the protein CASSDSTRRAFYEQYF.

This clone was picked up a small number of times. CDR3 DNA: TGTGCCAGCAGCTTAGACGGGAGAGGTTTTGTGACCCAGTACTTC. Translation: CASSLDGRGFVTQYF. The rearrangement joins TRBV7-9 to TRBJ2-5, with D possibly matching TRBD2 (6 bases). CDR3 length: 15 residues. Germline V gene data show CDR1 as SEHNR and CDR2 as FQNEAQ (reference sequence). V was trimmed by 1 base and J by 7 bases, leaving 16 bases between them.

This clone appeared a single time. The V call is TRBV27, the J call TRBJ2-2; the D gene is possibly TRBD1 (5 bases). Germline lookup yields CDR1 MNHEY and CDR2 SMNVEV (reference sequence). Trimming took off 6 bases at V and 6 bases at J, with 17 bases between the two ends. This CDR3 has 15 amino acids. The DNA of the CDR3 is TGTGCCAGCAGGAGCAATTCTAGGGGCCCCGGGGAGCTGTTTTTT. It encodes CASRSNSRGPGELFF.

In its sample, this clone was seen once. V gene TRBV19 combines with J gene TRBJ2-4, with TRBD2 matching over 7 bases. V was clipped by 9 bases and J by 7 bases; unmatched bases: 6. This CDR3 is built from 12 residues. Germline CDR1 reads LNHDA; CDR2 reads SQIVND (reference sequence). The chain's CDR3 is CASLSGGNIQYF. The CDR3 region has the DNA TGTGCCAGCCTGTCGGGGGGTAACATTCAGTACTTC.

CDR3 sequence: CASSTGQSYEQYF. The CDR3 nucleotides read TGTGCCAGTAGCACCGGACAGTCCTACGAGCAGTACTTC. The rearrangement uses TRBV19 and TRBJ2-7; possible D gene TRBD1, 6 bases. CDR3 size: 13 residues. CDR1 is LNHDA, CDR2 SQIVND, per germline (reference sequence). Trimming took 6 bases from V and 1 from J, leaving 10 bases between them.